Detailed here is one TCR beta chain. Its antigen is still unknown. The data are from a study of cytomegalovirus exposure and HLA in healthy donors. Study outcomes and limitations: Later analysis suggested most CMV-associated TCR beta chains were HLA-restricted.

Germline loops: CDR1 SQVTM, CDR2 ANQGSEA. V was pared by 6 bases and J by 3 bases, with 13 bases of the junction left unmatched. The CDR3 sequence is 15 residues long. PCR amplification relied on 60 Vbeta primers (plus 13 Jbeta primers). Libraries were prepared by immunoSEQ multiplex PCR; TCRdb keeps only in-frame clonotypes and omits some of them. The table lists under 150,000 clones, under 85% of them singletons. Sequences were obtained from PBMCs. The rearrangement joins TRBV29-1 to TRBJ1-1, with TRBD1 identical over 7 bases. The sequence derives from a boy aged 5-17 years in good health and CMV-seronegative. CDR3 coding DNA: TGCAGCGTGTCGCGCGTCACAGGGGTGGACACTGAAGCTTTCTTT. Translating gives CSVSRVTGVDTEAFF.